This passage covers 3 T cell receptor beta chains from one sample sequenced in a study of blood T cell repertoires in COVID-19. TCRdb's copy holds only in-frame clones and misses some; the assay was immunoSEQ multiplex PCR. In the table there are 250,000 to 350,000 clones, more than 70% of which are singletons. The sequenced material came from peripheral blood. These TCRs come from a woman between 45 and 60 years old with acute or convalescent COVID-19.

As DNA, the CDR3 is TGTGCCAGCACCGAAATGAGCGGAGGGGAGACCCAGTACTTC. Translating it yields CASTEMSGGETQYF. This rearrangement joins TRBV2 to TRBJ2-5; TRBD2 might be the D (6 bases). V was shortened by 7 bases and J by 5 bases, with 17 bases between the two germline ends. The CDR3 has 14 residues. Germline V CDR1 and CDR2: SNHLY, FYNNEI.

The rearrangement links TRBV5-5 to TRBJ2-5, with a weak D call TRBD1 (6 bases). Trimming stripped 3 bases from V and 1 base from J, with 16 bases between. CDR1 is SGHKS and CDR2 is YYEKEE in the germline V gene (reference sequence). This CDR3 has 16 residues. The CDR3 DNA reads as TGTGCCAGCAGCTCTTCAGGGGTGGGGGTCCAAGAGACCCAGTACTTC. Translated: CASSSSGVGVQETQYF.

The gene calls are TRBV10-1 and TRBJ2-5; 9 bases map to TRBD1. Trimming took 4 bases from V and 12 from J; bases not matched to a gene: 9. The CDR3 spans 13 residues. Germline assignment: CDR1 WNHNN and CDR2 SYGVQD (reference sequence). The CDR3 DNA follows: TGCGCCAGCAGTGTGAGACAGGGGGAGTGGAAGTACTTC. It encodes CASSVRQGEWKYF.